This T cell receptor (beta chain) came from a study of cytomegalovirus exposure and HLA in healthy donors. The CDR3 has 16 amino acids. Germline V lookup: CDR1 SGHDT, CDR2 YYEEEE. V trimming: 1 base; J trimming: 6 bases; junction bases outside the gene matches: 9. Clones were read by immunoSEQ multiplex PCR, and TCRdb kept only the in-frame ones, dropping some. The table has 200,000 or so clones, around 86% seen once. As for this clone: What it recognizes is unknown.

General study results and limits: As confirmed in vitro, a few CMV-associated chains were specific for CMV antigens.

The receptor comes from a woman younger than 35 in good health and CMV-seropositive. This chain links TRBV5-6 with TRBJ1-4, with 7 positions matching TRBD1. Source material: PBMCs. This CDR3 is CASSLNVQGWYEKLFF. CDR3 nucleotides: TGTGCCAGCAGCTTGAACGTACAGGGGTGGTATGAAAAACTGTTTTTT.